This record looks at one TCR beta chain sequence and its context. The data belong to a study of control samples from healthy donors and cancer patients. This table comes from immunoSEQ multiplex PCR, and its TCRdb copy is limited to in-frame clones, with some not included. The sample includes about 54,000 clones, 95% to 97% seen only once; the top ten take around 1.9%. Germline V gene sequence: CDR1 MNHEY, CDR2 SMNVEV (reference sequence). The CDR3 loop spans 13 amino acids. Sequencing used blood. The genes are TRBV27 and TRBJ2-7, with D maybe TRBD2 (5 bases). TRBJ2-1 matches the DNA end more closely, so the J call is doubtful. This clonotype originated in a woman in her 30s in good health. The CDR3 sequence is CASSLSEAGEQFF. The CDR3 DNA reads as TGTGCCAGCAGTTTATCGGAGGCCGGGGAGCAGTTCTTC.